These 22 T cell receptor beta chains were sequenced from one sample in a study of shared clonotypes between healthy human individuals. Some clones are missing from TCRdb's copy, which holds only in-frame ones; the method was immunoSEQ multiplex PCR. Among millions of clones listed, roughly 92% were seen once. The source material was naive CD4+ T cells sorted from blood. Subset meaning: CD45RA+ positively selected. The source is a man aged 18 to 29 in good health.

This clone showed up just once. This chain connects TRBV7-9 to TRBJ1-3; TRBD1 agrees at 10 bases. CDR3 length equals 16 residues. V was clipped by 3 bases and J by 3 bases; unmatched bases: 5. The germline V gene has CDR1 SEHNR and CDR2 FQNEAQ (reference sequence). This CDR3 reads CASSFLGQGIGNTIYF. The DNA for the CDR3 is TGTGCCAGCAGCTTCCTGGGACAGGGGATTGGAAACACCATATATTTT.

The V call is TRBV7-9, the J call TRBJ2-1; TRBD2 might be the D (7 bases). The V gene lost 4 bases and the J gene lost 9 bases, with 13 bases spanning the gap. Looked up from germline, CDR1 is SEHNR and CDR2 is FQNEAQ (reference sequence). The CDR3 contains 13 residues. The CDR3 DNA sequence: TGTGCCAGCAGCTATAGGGGGGGCGGTGAGCAGTTCTTC. It encodes CASSYRGGGEQFF. Filled out from reference TRBV7-9 and TRBJ2-1, the complete variable domain reads DTGVSQNPRHKITKRGQNVTFRCDPISEHNRLYWYRQTLGQGPEFLTYFQNEAQLEKSRLLSDRFSAERPKGSFSTLEIQRTEQGDSAMYLCASSYRGGGEQFFGPGTRLTVL.

DNA of the CDR3: TGTGCCTGGAGGGATACAGGGTGGACTAATGAAAAACTGTTTTTT. Its protein is CAWRDTGWTNEKLFF. This chain uses TRBV30 with TRBJ1-4; possible D gene TRBD1, 6 bases. CDR1 GTSNPN and CDR2 SVGIG come from the germline V gene (reference sequence). This CDR3 spans 15 amino acids. Between the trimmed V and J ends, which lost 3 bases and 2 bases, there was a span of 13 bases.

J is TRBJ2-7 and V is TRBV29-1; D gene uncertain. The CDR3 length is 11 residues. CDR1 is SQVTM, CDR2 ANQGSEA, per germline. Trimming left V 5 bases short and J 1 base short, with 6 bases between. CDR3 DNA: TGCAGCGTTTTTAAATCCTACGAGCAGTACTTC. Translation: CSVFKSYEQYF.

This chain joins TRBV19 and TRBJ1-2; perhaps TRBD1 as D (5 bases). Germline-derived CDR1 and CDR2 are LNHDA and SQIVND (reference sequence). The CDR3 is 13 amino acids. The ends were cut back, 5 bases at V and 4 bases at J, with 11 bases in the middle. CDR3: CASSLQGFYGYTF. CDR3 nucleotides: TGTGCCAGTAGTCTTCAGGGTTTCTATGGCTACACCTTC.

The chain is built from TRBV5-1 and TRBJ2-5; TRBD2 is a possible D gene (5 bases). V was clipped by 4 bases and J by 7 bases, with 17 bases between them. The germline V gene has CDR1 SGHRS and CDR2 YFSETQ. The length of the CDR3 is 14 residues. CDR3 protein: CASSIGTGKGTQYF. As DNA, the CDR3 is TGCGCCAGCAGCATTGGAACCGGGAAAGGGACCCAGTACTTC.

This chain links TRBV21-1 with TRBJ1-6; TRBD1 is taken as the D call from the table, unchecked against the DNA. TRBV21-1 has pseudogene status. The CDR3 runs to 20 residues. CDR3 amino acids: CASSLLPGQVRSSYNSPLHF. In nucleotides, the CDR3 is TGTGCCAGCAGCCTACTTCCGGGACAGGTTCGCAGCTCCTATAATTCACCCCTCCACTTT.

V usage is TRBV7-2 and J usage is TRBJ2-7; tentative D call: TRBD2 (6 bases). The CDR3 is 14 residues long. Germline loops: CDR1 SGHTA, CDR2 FQGNSA. The germline V and J ends were trimmed by 5 bases and 1 base, with 12 bases remaining between them. The CDR3 is CASSNRRGSYEQYF. The CDR3 coding sequence is TGTGCCAGCAGCAACAGGCGGGGATCCTACGAGCAGTACTTC.

The chain carries TRBV6-6 and TRBJ2-7, with D perhaps TRBD1 or TRBD2 (5 bases each). V lost 6 bases to trimming and J lost 7 bases, with 22 bases between them. Per germline, CDR1 MNHNY and CDR2 SVGAGI (reference sequence). This CDR3 region has 15 residues. This chain's CDR3 is CASRESGTSAWEQYF. The CDR3, as DNA: TGTGCCAGCAGAGAATCCGGGACCTCGGCCTGGGAGCAGTACTTC.

The chain has TRBV2 and TRBJ2-1; 9 positions agree with TRBD2. CDR3 size: 14 residues. Losses at the gene ends were 4 bases for V and 4 bases for J; bases not matched to a gene: 2. Germline CDR1 and CDR2: SNHLY and FYNNEI. DNA for the CDR3: TGTGCCAGCAGTGCTAGCGGGGTATACAATGAGCAGTTCTTC. Amino acid sequence: CASSASGVYNEQFF.

This clone was found once. V and J are TRBV9 and TRBJ2-7, with 7 bases aligning to TRBD1. CDR3 size: 16 residues. After removal of 3 bases from V and 5 bases from J, the junction contained 14 bases not matched to a gene. Per the germline V gene, CDR1 is SGDLS and CDR2 is YYNGEE. CDR3 sequence (DNA): TGTGCCAGCAGCGCCCACTACAGGGGAGAGAAGAACGAGCAGTACTTC. The encoded protein is CASSAHYRGEKNEQYF.

This sequence joins TRBV19 and TRBJ1-1; D ambiguous. Deletions cut 4 bases from V and 0 bases from J, with 9 bases between. Germline CDR1 and CDR2: LNHDA and SQIVND (reference sequence). There are 14 residues in the CDR3. The CDR3 DNA follows: TGTGCCAGTAGTAGGCAGAGCCTGAACACTGAAGCTTTCTTT. Amino acids: CASSRQSLNTEAFF.

The chain recombines TRBV30 with TRBJ1-4; maybe TRBD1 (5 bases). Trimming shortened V by 3 bases and J by 7 bases, and 27 bases separated the two germline ends. This CDR3 region has 18 residues. CDR1 and CDR2 (germline): GTSNPN, SVGIG (reference sequence). Here the CDR3 DNA reads TGTGCCTGGAGCCAGTGGGGGAAAGGGCTGAAGGGCGCTGAAAAACTGTTTTTT. Protein: CAWSQWGKGLKGAEKLFF.

V is TRBV2 and J is TRBJ2-7, with TRBD1 matching 11 bases. This CDR3 comprises 14 residues. Germline CDR1 is SNHLY and CDR2 is FYNNEI. The J segment lost 3 bases and the V segment lost 5 bases, leaving 3 bases of the junction unmatched. The CDR3 loop is CASSSGTGGYEQYF. CDR3 coding DNA: TGTGCCAGCAGTTCCGGGACAGGGGGCTACGAGCAGTACTTC.

The V and J genes are TRBV18 and TRBJ2-5, with 7 bases lining up with TRBD2. CDR1 and CDR2 (germline): KGHSH, LQKENI. CDR3 size: 16 residues. V lost 1 base to trimming and J lost 2 bases; unmatched junction nucleotides: 7. CDR3 protein: CASSPRIAGDQETQYF. In DNA form, the CDR3 reads TGTGCCAGCTCACCACGGATAGCGGGCGATCAAGAGACCCAGTACTTC. Variable domain in full (rest from reference TRBV18 and TRBJ2-5): NAGVMQNPRHLVRRRGQEARLRCSPMKGHSHVYWYRQLPEEGLKFMVYLQKENIIDESGMPKERFSAEFPKEGPSILRIQQVVRGDSAAYFCASSPRIAGDQETQYFGPGTRLLVL.

The chain links TRBV5-1 to TRBJ2-1, with 8 nucleotides matching TRBD1. The germline gives CDR1 SGHRS, CDR2 YFSETQ. With 1 base clipped from V and 9 bases from J, the junction kept 6 bases outside the gene matches. The CDR3 contains 14 residues. The CDR3 sequence is CASSLMDRAVEQFF. The CDR3 nucleotides read TGCGCCAGCAGCTTGATGGACAGGGCGGTTGAGCAGTTCTTC.

The J gene is TRBJ1-2, the V gene TRBV15; 7 bases are a match to TRBD1. The CDR3 covers 15 residues. After removal of 0 bases from V and 3 bases from J, the junction contained 4 bases not matched to a gene. Germline lookup yields CDR1 LNHNV and CDR2 YYDKDF (reference sequence). CDR3 coding DNA: TGTGCCACCAGCAGAGAGGGACAGTCTTACTATGGCTACACCTTC. This translates into CATSREGQSYYGYTF.

The chain carries TRBV5-1 and TRBJ2-7; no reliable D call. The CDR3 spans 14 residues. With 7 bases removed from V and 6 bases from J, the gap between germline ends came to 20 bases. Germline V lookup: CDR1 SGHRS, CDR2 YFSETQ. The chain's CDR3 is CASPTRGLPSEQYF. For the CDR3, the DNA is TGCGCCAGCCCTACGCGCGGCCTTCCCTCCGAGCAGTACTTC.

CDR3 nucleotides: TGTGCCTGGAGGGCAAGACAATACACCGGGGAGCTGTTTTTT. This encodes CAWRARQYTGELFF. The chain uses TRBV30 and TRBJ2-2; D not certain. The V gene's germline CDR1 is GTSNPN and CDR2 SVGIG (reference sequence). Trimming stripped 3 bases from V and 3 bases from J, with 11 bases between. The CDR3 has 14 amino acids.

In the case of this clone: The junction departs from germline at one end; a sequencing error may be responsible. The rearrangement links TRBV10-3 to TRBJ2-2; D is undetermined. Germline lookup yields CDR1 ENHRY and CDR2 SYGVKD. The CDR3 runs 15 residues. CDR3 loop: CASSEGTLNTGELFF. Here the CDR3 DNA reads TGTGCCAGCAGTGAAGGAACCTTAAACACCGGGGAGCTGTTTTTT.

The chain joins TRBV5-1 to TRBJ1-5; TRBD1 might be the D (6 bases). V lost 0 bases, J lost 6 bases, and 13 bases lay in between. This CDR3 contains 15 residues. Germline V CDR1 and CDR2: SGHRS, YFSETQ. CDR3 DNA: TGCGCCAGCAGCTTGGACAGGGCCACGGGTCAGCCCCAGCATTTT. This gives the protein CASSLDRATGQPQHF.

The rearrangement uses TRBV20-1 and TRBJ2-3; D gene uncertain. The germline V gene has CDR1 DFQATT and CDR2 SNEGSKA (reference sequence). The CDR3 runs 11 residues. V lost 5 bases and J 9 bases, leaving 12 bases between the germline ends. DNA for the CDR3: TGCAGTGCTTCCTCAGAAAAGACGCAGTATTTT. It translates to CSASSEKTQYF.